Here is one TCR beta chain with its context. Original analysis: Amplification from reference gene primers served as the basis for estimated nucleated cell counts. Sequenced by immunoSEQ multiplex PCR; TCRdb stores in-frame clones only, minus some. The V and J calls and clone size come from that table; D and trimming were worked out from the DNA. This table has approximately 210,000 clones, 80% to 90% appearing once. The germline V and J ends were trimmed by 4 bases and 6 bases, with 19 bases remaining between them. CDR1 and CDR2 from the germline V gene are PRHDT and FYEKMQ (reference sequence). CDR3 length equals 17 residues. The record originates from a study of blood T cell repertoires in COVID-19. As for the study in general: Samples of COVID-19 (acute and convalescent) were obtained from the United States, Italy and Spain. The analysed material was cDNA or gDNA that came from T cells, B-cell-depleted T cells, or PBMCs.

The V call is TRBV13, the J call TRBJ1-6; D may be TRBD1 (6 bases). Sequencing input: peripheral blood. The TCR sequence derives from a man aged 30-40 years with active or convalescent COVID-19. The CDR3 nucleotides read TGTGCCAGCAGCTCGACCGAAACAGGGAGCCGTAATTCACCCCTCCACTTT. It yields the protein CASSSTETGSRNSPLHF.